One sample yielded the 27 T cell receptor beta chains listed below, sequenced in a study of cytomegalovirus exposure and HLA in healthy donors. Primers included in the PCR were 60 Vbeta and 13 Jbeta primers. TCRdb's table, derived via immunoSEQ multiplex PCR, lists solely in-frame clones and lacks some. This table holds about 110,000 clones, around 80% found once. Sequencing was carried out using PBMCs. These receptors all come from a woman aged 50 to 60 in good health and CMV-seropositive.

A few counts support this clone. The chain employs TRBV5-1 and TRBJ2-7, with 8 nucleotides matching TRBD2. The CDR3 sequence is 15 residues long. Trimming at V came to 3 bases and at J to 0 bases, leaving 5 bases not matched to a gene. Looked up from germline, CDR1 is SGHRS and CDR2 is YFSETQ. The CDR3 region has the DNA TGCGCCAGCAGCTCGGTAGCGGGGAGCTCCTACGAGCAGTACTTC. Translation gives CASSSVAGSSYEQYF.

This clone has only a few counts. The chain recombines TRBV28 with TRBJ1-5; D is undetermined. V gave up 7 bases and J gave up 3 bases, with 10 bases separating them. Germline CDR1 is MDHEN and CDR2 is SYDVKM. There are 13 residues in the CDR3. CDR3 in DNA: TGTGCCAGCACTGCCGACTTCAATCAGCCCCAGCATTTT. Translated, it gives CASTADFNQPQHF.

The V gene is TRBV30, the J gene TRBJ1-5, with TRBD1 as a possible D gene (6 bases). V dropped 0 bases and J dropped 5 bases, with 8 bases sitting between them. Per the germline V gene, CDR1 is GTSNPN and CDR2 is SVGIG (reference sequence). The CDR3 length is 13 residues. This CDR3 reads CAWSVQGYQPQHF. Written as DNA, the CDR3 is TGTGCCTGGAGTGTACAGGGTTATCAGCCCCAGCATTTT.

The chain couples TRBV5-1 to TRBJ2-2; the match to TRBD2 covers 8 bases. The CDR3 is 17 residues long. Germline V lookup: CDR1 SGHRS, CDR2 YFSETQ. The trim removed 2 bases at V and 6 bases at J, leaving 12 bases unmatched. CDR3 DNA sequence: TGCGCCAGCAGCTTAAACCCCTGGACTAGCTCCGCCGGGGAGCTGTTTTTT. Amino acids: CASSLNPWTSSAGELFF.

This clone was recorded only once. This chain uses TRBV6-1 with TRBJ2-7; 7 bases align to TRBD2. The CDR3 is 15 amino acids. Trimming at V came to 7 bases and at J to 0 bases, leaving 9 bases not matched to a gene. CDR1 MNHNS and CDR2 SASEGT come from the germline V gene. The CDR3 bases are TGTGCCAGCAAAGGAGTCGGGAGGATCTCCTACGAGCAGTACTTC. Its translation is CASKGVGRISYEQYF.

CDR3 protein: CASSQQGADSYEQYF. The CDR3 nucleotides are TGTGCCAGCAGCCAACAGGGGGCCGACTCCTACGAGCAGTACTTC. The chain recombines TRBV7-6 with TRBJ2-5; 9 bases fit TRBD1. The DNA end is a closer match to TRBJ2-7, so the J assignment may be wrong. The germline gives CDR1 SGHVS, CDR2 FNYEAQ. This CDR3 is 15 amino acids long.

The CDR3 nucleotides are TGTGCCAGCAGTTGGCTCAAAGGGGATGAAAAACTGTTTTTT. Amino acid sequence: CASSWLKGDEKLFF. The J gene is TRBJ1-4, the V gene TRBV27, with D tentatively TRBD1 (5 bases). Germline CDR1 and CDR2: MNHEY and SMNVEV (reference sequence). The CDR3 covers 14 residues. Trimming removed 4 bases at V and 6 bases at J, with 12 bases between.

The genes are TRBV9 and TRBJ1-3; 8 bases agree with TRBD1. This CDR3 region has 15 residues. The J segment lost 4 bases and the V segment lost 1 base, leaving 4 bases of the junction unmatched. The germline V gene has CDR1 SGDLS and CDR2 YYNGEE. This chain's CDR3 is CASSVSGTGGNTIYF. DNA for the CDR3: TGTGCCAGCAGCGTAAGCGGGACAGGAGGAAACACCATATATTTT.

Remarks on this clone: At one boundary the junction diverges from the germline segment, which might be a read error. This sequence joins TRBV10-3 and TRBJ1-1, with D unclear. CDR1 and CDR2 (germline): ENHRY, SYGVKD. This CDR3 is built from 12 residues. The CDR3 reads CAISGDNSEAFF. CDR3 in DNA: TGTGCCATCAGTGGAGATAACAGTGAAGCTTTCTTT.

The V and J genes are TRBV10-3 and TRBJ1-1; 7 bases map to TRBD1. V gave up 6 bases and J gave up 4 bases; unmatched junction bases: 11. CDR3 size: 15 residues. Germline V lookup: CDR1 ENHRY, CDR2 SYGVKD. This CDR3 is CAIREDRARPTEAFF. In nucleotides, the CDR3 is TGTGCCATCAGGGAAGACAGGGCCCGGCCCACTGAAGCTTTCTTT.

V usage is TRBV5-8 and J usage is TRBJ2-7; 9 nucleotides match TRBD1. The CDR3 contains 15 residues. From germline, CDR1 is SGHTS and CDR2 YDEGEE. With V trimmed by 0 bases and J by 5 bases, 6 bases remained unmatched. For the CDR3, the DNA is TGTGCCAGCAGCTTGGGGGACAGGGTTTTCGACGAGCAGTACTTC. It codes for CASSLGDRVFDEQYF.

This clone was counted between two and nine times. The gene calls are TRBV4-3 and TRBJ2-7; perhaps TRBD2 as D (5 bases). Germline lookup yields CDR1 LGHNA and CDR2 YSLEER. Trimming removed 0 bases from V and 4 bases from J, with 13 bases in between. The CDR3 has 15 amino acids. CDR3 DNA: TGCGCCAGCAGCCAAGATTTCGGGGTTGGGTACGAGCAGTACTTC. This gives the protein CASSQDFGVGYEQYF.

This clone showed up just a few times. The chain joins TRBV7-8 to TRBJ1-4; tentatively, D is TRBD1 (5 bases). The CDR3 is 18 residues long. The V end lost 5 bases, the J end lost 8 bases, and 27 bases lay between the germline ends. Germline V CDR1 and CDR2: SGHVS, FQNEAQ. CDR3 amino acids: CASSGVGSGGSNFEKLFF. In DNA, the CDR3 is TGTGCCAGCAGCGGGGTCGGGTCCGGGGGGAGCAATTTCGAAAAACTGTTTTTT.

This clone was found a few times. CDR3 amino acids: CASSQDFSTGSYEQFF. The CDR3 region has the DNA TGCGCCAGCAGCCAAGATTTCTCGACAGGGAGTTATGAGCAGTTCTTC. V usage is TRBV4-3 and J usage is TRBJ2-1; 7 nucleotides agree with TRBD1. Germline V gives CDR1 LGHNA, CDR2 YSLEER. The CDR3 has 16 residues. Trimming at V came to 0 bases and at J to 8 bases, leaving 10 bases not matched to a gene.

The count of this clone is one. The CDR3 sequence is CAISEGGSHRGEQYF. In nucleotides, the CDR3 is TGTGCCATCAGTGAGGGCGGTAGTCACCGGGGCGAGCAGTACTTC. V gene TRBV10-3 combines with J gene TRBJ2-7; D might be TRBD2 (5 bases). The germline gives CDR1 ENHRY, CDR2 SYGVKD. The CDR3 extends over 15 amino acids. V lost 2 bases, J lost 6 bases, and 17 bases lay in between.

The chain recombines TRBV9 with TRBJ1-2; D call uncertain. V lost 0 bases and J 4 bases, leaving 13 bases between the germline ends. Germline V lookup: CDR1 SGDLS, CDR2 YYNGEE. The CDR3 is 15 amino acids. In DNA form, the CDR3 reads TGTGCCAGCAGCGTAGATAGCATGCCTAGCTATGGCTACACCTTC. It translates to CASSVDSMPSYGYTF.

V usage is TRBV5-1 and J usage is TRBJ1-1, with D unclear. Trimming left V 5 bases short and J 0 bases short, with 11 bases between. This CDR3 comprises 14 residues. Germline lookup yields CDR1 SGHRS and CDR2 YFSETQ. The CDR3: CASRSGVMNTEAFF. The DNA of the CDR3 is TGCGCCAGCAGATCAGGCGTCATGAACACTGAAGCTTTCTTT.

This clone was found a few times. J is TRBJ2-5 and V is TRBV7-8; 8 bases line up with TRBD1. Germline V gives CDR1 SGHVS, CDR2 FQNEAQ. After removal of 5 bases from V and 4 bases from J, the junction contained 3 bases not matched to a gene. The CDR3 extends over 13 amino acids. CDR3 region: CASSLDRGETQYF. In DNA form, the CDR3 reads TGTGCCAGCAGCCTAGACAGGGGAGAGACCCAGTACTTC.

The rearrangement uses TRBV5-4 and TRBJ2-1; 10 nucleotides match TRBD2. CDR1 and CDR2 (germline): SGHNT, YYREEE (reference sequence). The trim removed 2 bases at V and 7 bases at J, leaving 12 bases unmatched. The CDR3 contains 17 residues. The CDR3: CASSFWRASGGANEQFF. CDR3 sequence (DNA): TGTGCCAGCAGCTTTTGGAGGGCAAGCGGGGGGGCGAATGAGCAGTTCTTC.

The rearrangement uses TRBV28 and TRBJ2-1; 8 positions match TRBD1. Germline-derived CDR1 and CDR2 are MDHEN and SYDVKM. CDR3 length equals 15 residues. V lost 6 bases, J lost 7 bases, and 11 bases stayed unmatched. The CDR3 loop reads CASRTGQGARNEQFF. CDR3 DNA sequence: TGTGCCAGCAGAACTGGTCAGGGGGCTAGGAATGAGCAGTTCTTC.

The CDR3 protein is CASSVRDRVDSPLHF. CDR3 in DNA: TGTGCCAGCAGCGTCCGGGACAGGGTGGATTCACCCCTCCACTTT. The chain links TRBV7-2 to TRBJ1-6; TRBD1 aligns across 9 bases. The CDR3 totals 15 residues. Looked up from germline, CDR1 is SGHTA and CDR2 is FQGNSA. V lost 5 bases and J lost 8; bases outside the gene matches: 7.

The chain recombines TRBV4-3 with TRBJ1-2, with a weak D call TRBD1 (6 bases). CDR1 and CDR2 from the germline V gene are LGHNA and YSLEER. The V and J ends lost 2 bases and 6 bases respectively, with 25 bases between them. The CDR3 sequence is 18 residues long. The CDR3 loop reads CASSQNRAGPSLINGYTF. The CDR3 DNA sequence: TGCGCCAGCAGCCAAAACAGGGCAGGGCCTTCCCTTATTAATGGCTACACCTTC.

The chain couples TRBV5-1 to TRBJ1-2; 8 nucleotides align to TRBD1. The J segment lost 0 bases and the V segment lost 4 bases, leaving 14 bases of the junction unmatched. CDR1 SGHRS and CDR2 YFSETQ come from the germline V gene. The CDR3 covers 18 residues. CDR3 residues: CASSPRPRGPLANYGYTF. DNA for the CDR3: TGCGCCAGCAGCCCCCGACCCAGGGGGCCTTTAGCTAACTATGGCTACACCTTC.

With respect to this clone: Different DNA sequences within this sample yield the same CDR3. The rearrangement links TRBV27 to TRBJ1-2; D gene uncertain. The CDR3 contains 13 residues. The V end lost 0 bases, the J end lost 8 bases, and 10 bases lay between the germline ends. The germline V gene has CDR1 MNHEY and CDR2 SMNVEV (reference sequence). The CDR3 DNA is TGTGCCAGCAGTTTATCTGGTTCGCGCGGCTACACCTTC. The encoded protein is CASSLSGSRGYTF.

This rearrangement joins TRBV28 to TRBJ2-5; TRBD2 might be the D (5 bases). TRBJ2-7 matches the DNA end more closely, so the J call is doubtful. The CDR3 extends over 13 amino acids. In germline, CDR1 is MDHEN, CDR2 SYDVKM. The CDR3 nucleotides are TGTGCCAGGCTTCGCGGGCCGAGCTACGAGCAGTACTTC. As protein: CARLRGPSYEQYF.

This clone was counted only a few times. The rearrangement links TRBV2 to TRBJ2-1, with 7 bases lining up with TRBD1. With 8 bases clipped from V and 2 bases from J, the junction kept 3 bases outside the gene matches. Germline values: CDR1 SNHLY, CDR2 FYNNEI. The CDR3 loop spans 13 amino acids. The CDR3 DNA is TGTGCCAGCCTCAGGGGGACCTACAATGAGCAGTTCTTC. The encoded protein is CASLRGTYNEQFF.

The rearrangement uses TRBV27 and TRBJ2-2, with 13 positions matching TRBD2. This CDR3 has 16 amino acids. In germline, CDR1 is MNHEY, CDR2 SMNVEV (reference sequence). V gave up 4 bases and J gave up 7 bases; unmatched junction bases: 6. The CDR3 region has the DNA TGTGCCAGCAGTTACGGGACTAGCGGGGAGGGCGGGGAGCTGTTTTTT. Translating it yields CASSYGTSGEGGELFF.